The rows below give T cell receptor beta chains drawn from one sample of a study of brain T cells in children with intractable seizures. This table comes from immunoSEQ multiplex PCR, and its TCRdb copy is limited to in-frame clones, with some not included. The repertoire holds approximately 330,000 clones, with 93% as singletons. The sequencing here drew on peripheral blood, taken around 5 months after surgery. Every receptor here comes from a boy in the first two years of life with tuberous sclerosis and intractable seizures. Both conserved end residues are part of each CDR3. The D gene is left open where the match is weak. Not all rows give a size; the values are once, few, many and, for expanded clones, a class.

clone size: -
J gene: TRBJ2-1
D gene: -
V gene: TRBV27
CDR3 protein: CASSLSRYGNEQFF
CDR3 DNA: TGTGCCAGCAGTTTATCCAGGTATGGGAATGAGCAGTTCTTC

clone size: few
J gene: TRBJ1-3
D gene: -
V gene: TRBV6-5
CDR3 protein: CASSRGRVSGNTIYF
CDR3 DNA: TGTGCCAGCAGCCGCGGGAGGGTCTCTGGAAACACCATATATTTT

clone size: -
J gene: TRBJ1-1
D gene: TRBD1
V gene: TRBV18
CDR3 protein: CASSPRWDRGAISLRAAFF
CDR3 DNA: TGTGCCAGCTCACCACGGTGGGACAGGGGAGCTATTAGCCTCAGGGCGGCTTTCTTT

clone size: few
J gene: TRBJ1-1
D gene: TRBD1
V gene: TRBV7-9
CDR3 protein: CASSLASGTGGTEAFF
CDR3 DNA: TGTGCCAGCAGCTTAGCTTCAGGGACAGGGGGCACTGAAGCTTTCTTT

clone size: once
J gene: TRBJ2-7
D gene: -
V gene: TRBV5-1
CDR3 protein: CASSLEYRWDTITPPYEQYF
CDR3 DNA: TGCGCCAGCAGCTTGGAATATCGTTGGGACACGATTACACCGCCCTACGAGCAGTACTTC

clone size: -
J gene: TRBJ1-6
D gene: -
V gene: TRBV15
CDR3 protein: CATSREGAGNNSPLHF
CDR3 DNA: TGTGCCACCAGCAGAGAGGGTGCCGGTAACAATTCACCCCTCCACTTT

clone size: -
J gene: TRBJ1-1
D gene: -
V gene: TRBV6-2/TRBV6-3
CDR3 protein: CASRQGMNTEAFF
CDR3 DNA: TGTGCCAGCCGCCAGGGGATGAACACTGAAGCTTTCTTT

clone size: many
J gene: TRBJ2-3
D gene: -
V gene: TRBV7-9
CDR3 protein: CASRSISGTDTQYF
CDR3 DNA: TGTGCCAGCAGGTCTATCTCCGGTACAGATACGCAGTATTTT

clone size: -
J gene: TRBJ1-6
D gene: -
V gene: TRBV2
CDR3 protein: CASSEDRKDSPLHF
CDR3 DNA: TGTGCCAGCAGTGAAGACAGAAAAGATTCACCCCTCCACTTT

clone size: -
J gene: TRBJ2-7
D gene: TRBD2
V gene: TRBV27
CDR3 protein: CASRPASGRSYEQYF
CDR3 DNA: TGTGCCAGCAGACCAGCTAGCGGGAGATCCTACGAGCAGTACTTC

clone size: -
J gene: TRBJ2-3
D gene: TRBD2
V gene: TRBV9
CDR3 protein: CASSVSPRELDTQYF
CDR3 DNA: TGTGCCAGCAGCGTCTCCCCGCGGGAGTTAGATACGCAGTATTTT

clone size: -
J gene: TRBJ2-7
D gene: -
V gene: TRBV12-3/TRBV12-4
CDR3 protein: CASSLGVFYEQYF
CDR3 DNA: TGTGCCAGCAGTTTAGGAGTTTTCTACGAGCAGTACTTC

clone size: -
J gene: TRBJ2-3
D gene: -
V gene: TRBV25-1
CDR3 protein: CASSEWTDTQYF
CDR3 DNA: TGTGCCAGCAGTGAATGGACAGATACGCAGTATTTT

clone size: -
J gene: TRBJ1-6
D gene: -
V gene: TRBV19
CDR3 protein: CASSHKTYNSPLHF
CDR3 DNA: TGTGCCAGTAGTCACAAAACCTATAATTCACCCCTCCACTTT

clone size: -
J gene: TRBJ2-2
D gene: -
V gene: TRBV12-3/TRBV12-4
CDR3 protein: CASRDAIGELFF
CDR3 DNA: TGTGCCAGCAGAGATGCGATTGGGGAGCTGTTTTTT

clone size: -
J gene: TRBJ2-3
D gene: TRBD1
V gene: TRBV5-1
CDR3 protein: CASSRDRGFTDTQYF
CDR3 DNA: TGCGCCAGCAGTCGAGACAGGGGCTTCACAGATACGCAGTATTTT

clone size: -
J gene: TRBJ2-2
D gene: -
V gene: TRBV4-1
CDR3 protein: CASSQRESGAKNTGELFF
CDR3 DNA: TGCGCCAGCAGCCAGAGAGAGAGCGGAGCCAAAAACACCGGGGAGCTGTTTTTT

clone size: -
J gene: TRBJ1-2
D gene: -
V gene: TRBV4-2
CDR3 protein: CASSQDSQGTDYGYTF
CDR3 DNA: TGTGCCAGCAGCCAAGATAGCCAGGGAACCGACTATGGCTACACCTTC

clone size: -
J gene: TRBJ2-3
D gene: -
V gene: TRBV7-6
CDR3 protein: CASSPTHRGSSTDTQYF
CDR3 DNA: TGTGCCAGCAGCCCAACCCACCGAGGTTCTAGCACAGATACGCAGTATTTT

clone size: -
J gene: TRBJ1-1
D gene: TRBD1
V gene: TRBV6-1
CDR3 protein: CASSETGGWATEAFF
CDR3 DNA: TGTGCCAGCAGTGAGACAGGGGGCTGGGCCACTGAAGCTTTCTTT

clone size: -
J gene: TRBJ2-7
D gene: -
V gene: TRBV7-8
CDR3 protein: CASSLAPVSYEQYF
CDR3 DNA: TGTGCCAGCAGCTTAGCTCCAGTCTCCTACGAGCAGTACTTC

clone size: -
J gene: TRBJ1-3
D gene: -
V gene: TRBV3-1/TRBV3-2
CDR3 protein: CASSQGGGSSGNTIYF
CDR3 DNA: TGTGCCAGCAGCCAAGGAGGGGGGAGCTCTGGAAACACCATATATTTT

clone size: -
J gene: TRBJ2-1
D gene: -
V gene: TRBV19
CDR3 protein: CASSIAGPYNEQFF
CDR3 DNA: TGTGCCAGTAGTATTGCCGGACCATACAATGAGCAGTTCTTC

clone size: -
J gene: TRBJ2-1
D gene: TRBD2
V gene: TRBV12-5
CDR3 protein: CASGLVPGLAGGSSYNEQFF
CDR3 DNA: TGTGCTAGTGGTTTGGTCCCGGGACTAGCGGGAGGGAGCTCCTACAATGAGCAGTTCTTC

clone size: -
J gene: TRBJ2-3
D gene: -
V gene: TRBV4-1
CDR3 protein: CASSQDRDPWATDTQYF
CDR3 DNA: TGCGCCAGCAGCCAAGATCGGGACCCCTGGGCCACAGATACGCAGTATTTT

clone size: -
J gene: TRBJ2-5
D gene: TRBD2
V gene: TRBV5-6
CDR3 protein: CASSSGLAVETQYF
CDR3 DNA: TGTGCCAGCAGCTCCGGACTAGCGGTAGAGACCCAGTACTTC

clone size: -
J gene: TRBJ1-5
D gene: -
V gene: TRBV29-1
CDR3 protein: CSVGRGSNQPQHF
CDR3 DNA: TGCAGCGTTGGACGGGGAAGCAATCAGCCCCAGCATTTT

clone size: -
J gene: TRBJ2-7
D gene: TRBD2
V gene: TRBV5-1
CDR3 protein: CASSLESGRTYEQYF
CDR3 DNA: TGCGCCAGCAGCTTGGAAAGCGGGAGAACGTACGAGCAGTACTTC

clone size: -
J gene: TRBJ2-6
D gene: -
V gene: TRBV2
CDR3 protein: CASSVSLGGAGSGGGANVLTF
CDR3 DNA: TGTGCCAGCAGTGTGTCTCTAGGAGGGGCAGGGAGCGGAGGTGGGGCCAACGTCCTGACTTTC

clone size: -
J gene: TRBJ2-7
D gene: -
V gene: TRBV9
CDR3 protein: CASSVGSDPLYEQYF
CDR3 DNA: TGTGCCAGCAGCGTGGGATCGGATCCACTCTACGAGCAGTACTTC

clone size: -
J gene: TRBJ2-3
D gene: -
V gene: TRBV7-3
CDR3 protein: CASSLSLGSDTQYF
CDR3 DNA: TGTGCCAGCAGCTTATCTCTGGGTTCGGATACGCAGTATTTT

clone size: -
J gene: TRBJ1-6
D gene: TRBD1
V gene: TRBV7-2
CDR3 protein: CASSVGTAPDNSPLHF
CDR3 DNA: TGTGCCAGCAGCGTCGGGACAGCTCCCGATAATTCACCCCTCCACTTT